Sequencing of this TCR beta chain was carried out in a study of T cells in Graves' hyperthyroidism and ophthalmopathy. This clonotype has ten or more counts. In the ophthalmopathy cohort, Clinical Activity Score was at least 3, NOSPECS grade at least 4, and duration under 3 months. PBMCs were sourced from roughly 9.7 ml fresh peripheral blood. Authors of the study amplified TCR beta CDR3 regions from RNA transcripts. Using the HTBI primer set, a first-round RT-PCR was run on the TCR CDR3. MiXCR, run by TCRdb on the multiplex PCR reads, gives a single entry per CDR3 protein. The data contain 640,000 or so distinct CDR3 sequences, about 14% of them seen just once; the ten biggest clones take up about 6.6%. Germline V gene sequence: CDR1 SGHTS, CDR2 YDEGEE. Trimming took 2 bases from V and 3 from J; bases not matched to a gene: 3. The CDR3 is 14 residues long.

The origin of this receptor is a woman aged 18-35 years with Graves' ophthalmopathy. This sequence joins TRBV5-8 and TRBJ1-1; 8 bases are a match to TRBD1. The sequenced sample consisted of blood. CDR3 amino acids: CASSLGRGHTEAFF. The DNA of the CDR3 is TGTGCCAGCAGCTTAGGCAGGGGGCACACTGAAGCTTTCTTT.